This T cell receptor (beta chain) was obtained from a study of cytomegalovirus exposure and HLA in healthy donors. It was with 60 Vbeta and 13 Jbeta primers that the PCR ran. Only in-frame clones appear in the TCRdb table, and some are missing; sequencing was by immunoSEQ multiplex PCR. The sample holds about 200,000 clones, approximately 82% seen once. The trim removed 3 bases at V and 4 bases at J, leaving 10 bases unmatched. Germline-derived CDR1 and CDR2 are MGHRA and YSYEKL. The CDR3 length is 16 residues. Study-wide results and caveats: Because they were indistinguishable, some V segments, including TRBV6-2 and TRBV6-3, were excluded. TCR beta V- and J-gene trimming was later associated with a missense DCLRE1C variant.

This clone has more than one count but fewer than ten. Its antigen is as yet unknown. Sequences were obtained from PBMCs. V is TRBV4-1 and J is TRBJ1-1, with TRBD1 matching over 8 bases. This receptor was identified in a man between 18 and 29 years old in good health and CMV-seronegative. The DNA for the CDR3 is TGCGCCAGCAGCCAGGGCCACAGGGGGGTTTTCACTGAAGCTTTCTTT. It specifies CASSQGHRGVFTEAFF.